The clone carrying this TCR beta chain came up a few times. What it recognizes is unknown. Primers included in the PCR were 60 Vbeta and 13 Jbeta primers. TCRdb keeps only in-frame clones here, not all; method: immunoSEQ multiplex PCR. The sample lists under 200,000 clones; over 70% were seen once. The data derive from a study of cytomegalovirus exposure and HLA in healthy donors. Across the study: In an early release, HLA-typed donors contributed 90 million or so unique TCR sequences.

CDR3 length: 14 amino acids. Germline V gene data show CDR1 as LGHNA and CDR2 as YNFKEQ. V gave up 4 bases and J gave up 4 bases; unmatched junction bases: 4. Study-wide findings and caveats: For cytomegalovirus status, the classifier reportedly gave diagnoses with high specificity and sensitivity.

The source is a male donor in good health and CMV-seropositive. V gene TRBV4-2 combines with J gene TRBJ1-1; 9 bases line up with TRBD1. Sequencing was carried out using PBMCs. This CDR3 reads CASSPTGGGTEAFF. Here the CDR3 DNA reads TGTGCCAGCAGCCCAACAGGGGGCGGCACTGAAGCTTTCTTT.